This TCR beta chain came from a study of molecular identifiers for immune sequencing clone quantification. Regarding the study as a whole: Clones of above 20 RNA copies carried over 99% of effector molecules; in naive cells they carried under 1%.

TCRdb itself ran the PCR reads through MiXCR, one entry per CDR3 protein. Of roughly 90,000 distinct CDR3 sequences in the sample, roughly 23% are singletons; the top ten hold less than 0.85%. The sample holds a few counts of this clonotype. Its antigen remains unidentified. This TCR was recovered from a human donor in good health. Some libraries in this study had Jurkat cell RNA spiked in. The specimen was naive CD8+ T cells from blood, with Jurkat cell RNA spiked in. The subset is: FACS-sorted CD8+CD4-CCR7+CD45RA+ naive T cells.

The CDR3 reads CASSYPDHRGFNEQFF. In DNA, the CDR3 is TGTGCCAGCAGTTACCCCGATCATCGGGGCTTCAATGAGCAGTTCTTC. The rearrangement joins TRBV6-5 to TRBJ2-1; D assignment may be TRBD1 or TRBD2 (5 bases each). This CDR3 region has 16 residues. The germline V gene encodes CDR1 MNHEY and CDR2 SVGAGI. Trimming stripped 2 bases from V and 6 bases from J, with 17 bases between.